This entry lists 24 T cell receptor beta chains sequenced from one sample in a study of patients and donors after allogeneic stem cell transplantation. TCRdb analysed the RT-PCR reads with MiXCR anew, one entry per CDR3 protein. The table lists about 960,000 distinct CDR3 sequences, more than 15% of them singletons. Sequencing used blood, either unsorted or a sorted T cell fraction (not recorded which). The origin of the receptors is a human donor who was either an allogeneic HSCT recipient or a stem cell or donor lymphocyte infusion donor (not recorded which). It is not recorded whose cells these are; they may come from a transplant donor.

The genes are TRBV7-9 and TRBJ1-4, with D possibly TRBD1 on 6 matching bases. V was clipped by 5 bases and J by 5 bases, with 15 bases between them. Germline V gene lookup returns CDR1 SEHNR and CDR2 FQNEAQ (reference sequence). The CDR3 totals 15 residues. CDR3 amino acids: CASSQPGAKNEKLFF. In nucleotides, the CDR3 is TGTGCCAGCAGCCAGCCGGGGGCCAAGAATGAAAAACTGTTTTTT.

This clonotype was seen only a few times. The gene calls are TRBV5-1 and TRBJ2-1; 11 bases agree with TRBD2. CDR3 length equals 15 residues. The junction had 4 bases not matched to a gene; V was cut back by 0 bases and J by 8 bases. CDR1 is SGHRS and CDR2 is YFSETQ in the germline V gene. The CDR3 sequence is CASSLGLAGRDEQFF. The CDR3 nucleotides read TGCGCCAGCAGCTTGGGACTAGCGGGAAGGGATGAGCAGTTCTTC.

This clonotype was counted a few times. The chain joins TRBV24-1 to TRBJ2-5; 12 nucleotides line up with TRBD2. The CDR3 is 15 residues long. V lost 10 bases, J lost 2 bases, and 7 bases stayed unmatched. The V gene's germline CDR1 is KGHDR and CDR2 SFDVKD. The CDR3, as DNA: TGTGCCACATCCGGGACTAGCGGGCATCAAGAGACCCAGTACTTC. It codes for CATSGTSGHQETQYF.

CDR3 in amino acids: CASSRRQGIAKNIQYF. The CDR3 DNA follows: TGTGCCAGCAGTAGACGACAGGGGATAGCCAAAAACATTCAGTACTTC. The chain employs TRBV12-3 or TRBV12-4 and TRBJ2-4, with TRBD1 identical over 8 bases. Trimming cost V 5 bases and J 0 bases; bases outside gene matches: 6. CDR3 length: 16 amino acids.

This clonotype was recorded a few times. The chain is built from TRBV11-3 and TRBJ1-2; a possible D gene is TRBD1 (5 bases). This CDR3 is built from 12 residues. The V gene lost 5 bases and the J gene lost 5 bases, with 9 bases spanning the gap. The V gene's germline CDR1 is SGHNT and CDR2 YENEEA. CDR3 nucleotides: TGTGCCAGCAGCCCGGGGGAATATGGCTACACCTTC. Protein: CASSPGEYGYTF.

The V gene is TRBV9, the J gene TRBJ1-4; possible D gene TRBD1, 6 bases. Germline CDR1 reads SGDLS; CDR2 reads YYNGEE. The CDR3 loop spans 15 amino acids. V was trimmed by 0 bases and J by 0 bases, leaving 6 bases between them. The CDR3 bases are TGTGCCAGCAGCGTAGAGGGGGCAACTAATGAAAAACTGTTTTTT. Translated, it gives CASSVEGATNEKLFF.

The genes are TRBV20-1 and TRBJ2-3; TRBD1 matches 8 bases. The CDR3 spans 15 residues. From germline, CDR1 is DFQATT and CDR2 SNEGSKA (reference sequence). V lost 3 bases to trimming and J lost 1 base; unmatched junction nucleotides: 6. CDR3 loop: CSASVRGPGTDTQYF. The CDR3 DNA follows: TGCAGTGCTAGCGTCAGGGGGCCGGGCACAGATACGCAGTATTTT.

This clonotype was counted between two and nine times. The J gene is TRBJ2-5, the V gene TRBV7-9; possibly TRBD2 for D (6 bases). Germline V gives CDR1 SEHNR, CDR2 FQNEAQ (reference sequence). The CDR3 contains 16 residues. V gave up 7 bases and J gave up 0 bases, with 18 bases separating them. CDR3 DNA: TGTGCCAGCACATCTCGGGAAGGAGGGTACCAAGAGACCCAGTACTTC. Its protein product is CASTSREGGYQETQYF.

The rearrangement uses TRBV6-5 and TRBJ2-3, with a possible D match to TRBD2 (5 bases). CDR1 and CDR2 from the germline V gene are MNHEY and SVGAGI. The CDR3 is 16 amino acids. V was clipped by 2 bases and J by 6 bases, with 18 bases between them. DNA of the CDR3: TGTGCCAGCAGTTACAGGGCAGGCATGGGAGTTGATACGCAGTATTTT. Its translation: CASSYRAGMGVDTQYF.

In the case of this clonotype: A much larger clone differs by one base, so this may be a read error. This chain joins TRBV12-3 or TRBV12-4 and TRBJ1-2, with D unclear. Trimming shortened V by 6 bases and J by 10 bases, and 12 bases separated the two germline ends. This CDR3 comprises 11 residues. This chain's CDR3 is CASRPRDDYTF. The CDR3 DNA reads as TGTGCCAGCAGGCCCCGGGATGACTACACCTTC.

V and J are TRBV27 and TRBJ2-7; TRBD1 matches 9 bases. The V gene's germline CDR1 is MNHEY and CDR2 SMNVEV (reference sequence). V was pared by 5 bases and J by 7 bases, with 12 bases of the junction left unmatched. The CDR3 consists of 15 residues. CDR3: CASSVPGQGRTEQYF. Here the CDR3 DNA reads TGTGCCAGCAGTGTACCGGGACAGGGACGCACGGAGCAGTACTTC.

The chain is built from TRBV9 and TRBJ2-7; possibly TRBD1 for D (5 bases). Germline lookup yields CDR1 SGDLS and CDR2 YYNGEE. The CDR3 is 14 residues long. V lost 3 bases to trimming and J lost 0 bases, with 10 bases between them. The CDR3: CASSAPGFSYEQYF. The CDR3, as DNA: TGTGCCAGCAGCGCCCCAGGGTTCTCCTACGAGCAGTACTTC. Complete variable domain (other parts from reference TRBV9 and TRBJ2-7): DSGVTQTPKHLITATGQRVTLRCSPRSGDLSVYWYQQSLDQGLQFLIQYYNGEERAKGNILERFSAQQFPDLHSELNLSSLELGDSALYFCASSAPGFSYEQYFGPGTRLTVT.

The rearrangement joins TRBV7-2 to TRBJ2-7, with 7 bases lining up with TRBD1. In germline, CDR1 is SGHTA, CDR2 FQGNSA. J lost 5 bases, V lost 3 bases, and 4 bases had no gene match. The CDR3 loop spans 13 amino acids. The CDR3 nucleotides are TGTGCCAGCAGCTTGATCCAGGGGGACGAGCAGTACTTC. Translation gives CASSLIQGDEQYF.

The CDR3 region is CASSFGAGAGEQYF. In nucleotides, the CDR3 is TGTGCCAGCAGCTTTGGCGCGGGAGCAGGCGAGCAGTACTTC. The gene calls are TRBV5-5 and TRBJ2-7, with 7 bases aligning to TRBD2. After removal of 2 bases from V and 6 bases from J, the junction contained 8 bases not matched to a gene. Per the germline V gene, CDR1 is SGHKS and CDR2 is YYEKEE (reference sequence). The CDR3 consists of 14 residues.

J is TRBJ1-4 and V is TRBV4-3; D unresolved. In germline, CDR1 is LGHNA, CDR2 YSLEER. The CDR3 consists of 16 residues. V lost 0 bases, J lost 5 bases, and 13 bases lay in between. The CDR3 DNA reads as TGCGCCAGCAGCCAAGATTTTGACCGAGGGAATGAAAAACTGTTTTTT. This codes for CASSQDFDRGNEKLFF.

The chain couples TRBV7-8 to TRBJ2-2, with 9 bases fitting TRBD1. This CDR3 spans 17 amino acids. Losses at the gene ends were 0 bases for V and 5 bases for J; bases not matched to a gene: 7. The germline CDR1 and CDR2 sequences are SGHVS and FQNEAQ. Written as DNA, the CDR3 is TGTGCCAGCAGCTTAGCGCACGGACAGGGGAGGACCGGGGAGCTGTTTTTT. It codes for CASSLAHGQGRTGELFF.

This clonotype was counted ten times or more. Here the CDR3 reads CASSLLTETRRAFF. The CDR3 DNA follows: TGTGCCAGCAGTTTGTTGACGGAAACAAGGCGCGCTTTCTTT. The chain links TRBV12-3 or TRBV12-4 to TRBJ1-1; D uncertain. The V end lost 3 bases, the J end lost 11 bases, and 19 bases lay between the germline ends. The CDR3 length is 14 residues.

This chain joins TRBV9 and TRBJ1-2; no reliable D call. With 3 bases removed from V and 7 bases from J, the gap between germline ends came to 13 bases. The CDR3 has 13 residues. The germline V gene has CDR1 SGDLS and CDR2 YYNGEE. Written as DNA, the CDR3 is TGTGCCAGCAGCGACTCGGGAACGCGTGGCTACACCTTC. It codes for CASSDSGTRGYTF.

The CDR3 DNA is TGCAGTGCTAGAGCGGGCGGCACCTCCTACGAGCAGTACTTC. Translation: CSARAGGTSYEQYF. The chain carries TRBV20-1 and TRBJ2-7; no firm D call. This CDR3 has 14 residues. Germline V gives CDR1 DFQATT, CDR2 SNEGSKA (reference sequence). V was clipped by 1 base and J by 0 bases, with 10 bases between them.

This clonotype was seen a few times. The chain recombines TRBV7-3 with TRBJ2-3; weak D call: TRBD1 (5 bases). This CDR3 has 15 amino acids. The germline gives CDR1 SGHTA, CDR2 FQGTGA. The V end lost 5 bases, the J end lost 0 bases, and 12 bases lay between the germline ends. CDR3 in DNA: TGTGCCAGCAGCGCGCGACAGTCTAGCACAGATACGCAGTATTTT. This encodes CASSARQSSTDTQYF.

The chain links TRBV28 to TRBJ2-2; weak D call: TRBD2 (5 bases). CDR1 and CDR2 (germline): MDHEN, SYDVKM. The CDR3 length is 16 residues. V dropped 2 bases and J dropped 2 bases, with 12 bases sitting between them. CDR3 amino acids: CASSLEGPSNTGELFF. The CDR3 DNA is TGTGCCAGCAGTTTAGAAGGGCCTAGCAACACCGGGGAGCTGTTTTTT.

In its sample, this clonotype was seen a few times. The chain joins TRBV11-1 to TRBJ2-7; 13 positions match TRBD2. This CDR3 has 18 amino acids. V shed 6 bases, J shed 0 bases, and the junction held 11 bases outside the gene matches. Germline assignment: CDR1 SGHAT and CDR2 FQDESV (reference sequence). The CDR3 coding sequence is TGTGCCAGCAGTTGGACTAGCGGGAGTAGAACCAGCTCCTACGAGCAGTACTTC. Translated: CASSWTSGSRTSSYEQYF.

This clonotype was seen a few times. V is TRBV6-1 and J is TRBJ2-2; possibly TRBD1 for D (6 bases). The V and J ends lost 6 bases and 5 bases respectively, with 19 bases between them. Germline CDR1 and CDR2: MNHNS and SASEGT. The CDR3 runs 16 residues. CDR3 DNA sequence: TGTGCCAGCAGCTCCACCCAAGGGGGATGGACCGGGGAGCTGTTTTTT. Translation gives CASSSTQGGWTGELFF.

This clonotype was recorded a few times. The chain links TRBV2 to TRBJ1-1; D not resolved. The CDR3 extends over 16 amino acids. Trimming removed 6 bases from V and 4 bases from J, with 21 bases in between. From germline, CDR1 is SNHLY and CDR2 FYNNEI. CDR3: CASSEYKTKIGTEAFF. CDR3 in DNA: TGTGCCAGCAGCGAATACAAGACTAAAATCGGCACTGAAGCTTTCTTT. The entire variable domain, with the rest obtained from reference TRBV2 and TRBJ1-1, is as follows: EPEVTQTPSHQVTQMGQEVILRCVPISNHLYFYWYRQILGQKVEFLVSFYNNEISEKSEIFDDQFSVERPDGSNFTLKIRSTKLEDSAMYFCASSEYKTKIGTEAFFGQGTRLTVV.